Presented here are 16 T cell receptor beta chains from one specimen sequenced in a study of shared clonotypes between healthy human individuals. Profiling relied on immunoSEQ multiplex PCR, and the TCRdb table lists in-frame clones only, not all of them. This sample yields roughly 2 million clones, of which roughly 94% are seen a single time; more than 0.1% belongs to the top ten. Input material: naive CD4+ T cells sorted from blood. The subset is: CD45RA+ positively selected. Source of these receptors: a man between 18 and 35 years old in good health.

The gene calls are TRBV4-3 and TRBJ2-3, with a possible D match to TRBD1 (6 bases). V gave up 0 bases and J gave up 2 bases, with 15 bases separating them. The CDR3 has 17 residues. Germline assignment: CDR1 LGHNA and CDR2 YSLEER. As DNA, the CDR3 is TGCGCCAGCAGCCAAGATCGGCCAAGGGGGAACACAGATACGCAGTATTTT. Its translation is CASSQDRPRGNTDTQYF.

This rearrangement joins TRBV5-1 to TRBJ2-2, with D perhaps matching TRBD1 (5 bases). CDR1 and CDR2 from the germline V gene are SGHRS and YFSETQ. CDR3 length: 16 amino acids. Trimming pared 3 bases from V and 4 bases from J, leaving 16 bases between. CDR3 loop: CASSYNPGFSTGELFF. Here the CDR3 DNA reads TGCGCCAGCAGCTACAATCCAGGGTTCAGCACCGGGGAGCTGTTTTTT.

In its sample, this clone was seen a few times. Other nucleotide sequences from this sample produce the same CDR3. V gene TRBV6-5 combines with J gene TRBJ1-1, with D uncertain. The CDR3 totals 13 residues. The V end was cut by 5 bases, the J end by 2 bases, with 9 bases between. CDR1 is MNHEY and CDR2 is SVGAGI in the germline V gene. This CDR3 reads CASSRTLNTEAFF. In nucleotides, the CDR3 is TGTGCCAGCAGTCGTACACTTAACACTGAAGCTTTCTTT.

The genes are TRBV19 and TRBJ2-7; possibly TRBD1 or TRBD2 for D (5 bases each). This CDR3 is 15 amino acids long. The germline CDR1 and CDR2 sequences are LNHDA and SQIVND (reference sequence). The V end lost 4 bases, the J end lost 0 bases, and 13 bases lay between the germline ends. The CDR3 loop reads CASSRLGESSYEQYF. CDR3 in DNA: TGTGCCAGTAGTAGGTTGGGGGAGAGCTCCTACGAGCAGTACTTC. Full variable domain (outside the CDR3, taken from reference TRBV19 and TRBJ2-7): DGGITQSPKYLFRKEGQNVTLSCEQNLNHDAMYWYRQDPGQGLRLIYYSQIVNDFQKGDIAEGYSVSREKKESFPLTVTSAQKNPTAFYLCASSRLGESSYEQYFGPGTRLTVT.

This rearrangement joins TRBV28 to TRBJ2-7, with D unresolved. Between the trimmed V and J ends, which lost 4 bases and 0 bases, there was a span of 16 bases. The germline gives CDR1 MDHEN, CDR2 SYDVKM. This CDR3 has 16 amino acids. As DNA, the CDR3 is TGTGCCAGCAGTTCACCCTCCGGGCCAAGCTCCTACGAGCAGTACTTC. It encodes CASSSPSGPSSYEQYF.

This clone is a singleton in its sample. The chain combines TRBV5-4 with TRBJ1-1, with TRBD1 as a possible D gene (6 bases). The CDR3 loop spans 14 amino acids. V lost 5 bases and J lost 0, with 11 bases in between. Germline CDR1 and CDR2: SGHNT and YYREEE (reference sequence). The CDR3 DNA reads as TGTGCCAGCAGATCAGGGGCGATGAACACTGAAGCTTTCTTT. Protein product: CASRSGAMNTEAFF.

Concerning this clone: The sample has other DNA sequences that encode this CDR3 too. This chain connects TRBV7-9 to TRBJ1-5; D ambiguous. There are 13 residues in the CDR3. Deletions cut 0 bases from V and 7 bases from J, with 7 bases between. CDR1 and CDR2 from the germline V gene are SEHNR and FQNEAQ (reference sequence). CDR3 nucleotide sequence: TGTGCCAGCAGCTTAGCTGGAGGCCAGCCCCAGCATTTT. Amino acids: CASSLAGGQPQHF.

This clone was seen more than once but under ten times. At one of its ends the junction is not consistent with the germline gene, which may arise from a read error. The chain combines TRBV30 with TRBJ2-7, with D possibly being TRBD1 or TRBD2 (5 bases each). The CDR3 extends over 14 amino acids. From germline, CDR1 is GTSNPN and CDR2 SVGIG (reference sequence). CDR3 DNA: TGTGCCTGGAGCCCGACGAACTCCCCTGGGACGGTGGGCTTC. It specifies CAWSPTNSPGTVGF.

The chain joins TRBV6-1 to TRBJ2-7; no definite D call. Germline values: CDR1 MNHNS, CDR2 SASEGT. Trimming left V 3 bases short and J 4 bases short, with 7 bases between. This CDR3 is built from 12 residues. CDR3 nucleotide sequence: TGTGCCAGCAGTGATGGAAGTTACGAGCAGTACTTC. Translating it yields CASSDGSYEQYF.

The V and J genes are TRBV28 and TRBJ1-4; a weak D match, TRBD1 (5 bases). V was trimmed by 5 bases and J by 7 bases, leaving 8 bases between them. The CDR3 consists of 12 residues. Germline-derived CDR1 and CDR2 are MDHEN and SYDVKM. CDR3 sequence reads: CASSQGTEKLFF. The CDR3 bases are TGTGCCAGCAGTCAGGGCACTGAAAAACTGTTTTTT.

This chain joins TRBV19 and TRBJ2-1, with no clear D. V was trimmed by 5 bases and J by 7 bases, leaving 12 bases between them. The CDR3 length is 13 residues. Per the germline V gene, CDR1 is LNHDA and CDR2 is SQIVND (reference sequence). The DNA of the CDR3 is TGTGCCAGTAGTCCCGACGCGCGGAATGAGCAGTTCTTC. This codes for CASSPDARNEQFF.

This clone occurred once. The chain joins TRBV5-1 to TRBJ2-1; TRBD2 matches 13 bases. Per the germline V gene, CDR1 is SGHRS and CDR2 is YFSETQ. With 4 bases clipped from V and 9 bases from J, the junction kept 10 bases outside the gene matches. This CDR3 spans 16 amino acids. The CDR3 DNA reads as TGCGCCAGCAGCGCGACTAGCGGGGGGCCCTCGGGTGAGCAGTTCTTC. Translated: CASSATSGGPSGEQFF.

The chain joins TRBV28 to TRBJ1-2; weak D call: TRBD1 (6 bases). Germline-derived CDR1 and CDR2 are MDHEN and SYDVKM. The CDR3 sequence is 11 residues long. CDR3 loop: CAEGGVYGYTF. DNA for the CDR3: TGTGCGGAGGGGGGAGTCTATGGCTACACCTTC.

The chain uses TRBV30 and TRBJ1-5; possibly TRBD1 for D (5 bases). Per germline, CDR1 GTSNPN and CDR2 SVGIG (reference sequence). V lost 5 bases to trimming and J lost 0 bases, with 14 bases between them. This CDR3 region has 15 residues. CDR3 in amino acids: CAWGRDGDSNQPQHF. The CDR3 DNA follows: TGTGCCTGGGGCCGGGACGGAGATAGCAATCAGCCCCAGCATTTT.

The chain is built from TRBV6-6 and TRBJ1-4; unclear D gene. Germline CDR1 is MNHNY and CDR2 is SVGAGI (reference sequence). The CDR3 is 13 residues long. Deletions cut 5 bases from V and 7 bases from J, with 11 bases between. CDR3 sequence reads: CASSVLSGEKLFF. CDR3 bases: TGTGCCAGCAGTGTACTATCCGGTGAAAAACTGTTTTTT.

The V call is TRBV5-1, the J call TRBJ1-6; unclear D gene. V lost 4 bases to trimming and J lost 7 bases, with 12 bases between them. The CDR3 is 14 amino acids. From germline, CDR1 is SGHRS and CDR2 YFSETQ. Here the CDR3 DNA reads TGCGCCAGCAGCCTTTCGCTGGGGAATTCACCCCTCCACTTT. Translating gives CASSLSLGNSPLHF.